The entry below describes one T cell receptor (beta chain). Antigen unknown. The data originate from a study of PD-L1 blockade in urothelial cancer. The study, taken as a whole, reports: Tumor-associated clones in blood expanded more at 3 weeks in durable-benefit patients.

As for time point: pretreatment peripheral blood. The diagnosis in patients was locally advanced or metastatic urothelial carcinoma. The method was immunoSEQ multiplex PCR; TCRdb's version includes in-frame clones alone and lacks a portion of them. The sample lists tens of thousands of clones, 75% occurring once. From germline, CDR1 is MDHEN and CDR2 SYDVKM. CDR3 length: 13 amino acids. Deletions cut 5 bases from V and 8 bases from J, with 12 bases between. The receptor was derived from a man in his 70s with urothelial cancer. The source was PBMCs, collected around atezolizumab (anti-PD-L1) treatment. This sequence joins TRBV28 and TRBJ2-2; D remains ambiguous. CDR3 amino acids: CASSGQPKGELFF. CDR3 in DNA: TGTGCCAGCAGTGGGCAGCCGAAGGGGGAGCTGTTTTTT.